This TCR beta chain was recovered during a study of T cells in Graves' hyperthyroidism and ophthalmopathy. The table lists this clonotype with many counts. The antigen remains undetermined. Overall study findings and caveats: Most thyroid clonotypes expanded above 0.001 were also detected in blood.

Diagnostic decisions used clinical symptoms, serum thyroxine and TRAb, thyroid ultrasound and orbital computed tomography. The V gene end was trimmed by 6 bases and the J gene end by 6 bases; junction bases not matched to a gene: 5. CDR1 MNHEY and CDR2 SMNVEV come from the germline V gene (reference sequence). CDR3 size: 14 residues. The investigators amplified TCR beta CDR3 regions from RNA transcripts. First-round RT-PCR of the TCR CDR3 relied on the HTBI primer set. TCRdb ran MiXCR on the multiplex PCR reads and lists one entry per CDR3 protein. Among roughly 45,000 distinct CDR3 sequences listed, around half were seen once.

This sequence joins TRBV27 and TRBJ1-5, with 10 bases that match TRBD1. Sequencing was carried out using peripheral blood or thyroid tissue (not recorded which). This sequence originates from a woman between 45 and 60 years old with Graves' hyperthyroidism. Here the CDR3 DNA reads TGTGCCAGCAGGCCGGGACAGGGGAGTCAGCCCCAGCATTTT. This encodes CASRPGQGSQPQHF.